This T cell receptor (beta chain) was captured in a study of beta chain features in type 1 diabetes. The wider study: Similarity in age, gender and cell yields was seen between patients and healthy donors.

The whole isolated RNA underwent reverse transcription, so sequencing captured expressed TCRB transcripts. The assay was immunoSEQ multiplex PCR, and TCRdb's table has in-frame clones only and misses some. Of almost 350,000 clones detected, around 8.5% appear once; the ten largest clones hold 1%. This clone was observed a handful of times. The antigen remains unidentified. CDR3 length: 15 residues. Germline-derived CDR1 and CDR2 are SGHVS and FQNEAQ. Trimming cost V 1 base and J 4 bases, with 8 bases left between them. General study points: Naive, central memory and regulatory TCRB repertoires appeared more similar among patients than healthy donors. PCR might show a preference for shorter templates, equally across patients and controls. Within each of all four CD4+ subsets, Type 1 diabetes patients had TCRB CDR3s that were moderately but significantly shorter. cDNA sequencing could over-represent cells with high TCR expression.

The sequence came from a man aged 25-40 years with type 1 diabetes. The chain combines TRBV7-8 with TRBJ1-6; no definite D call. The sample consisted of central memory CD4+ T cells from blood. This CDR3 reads CASSLEVGYNSPLHF. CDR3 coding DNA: TGTGCCAGCAGCTTAGAAGTAGGATATAATTCACCCCTCCACTTT.